A single sample is the source of the 22 T cell receptor beta chains below, sequenced in a study of cytomegalovirus exposure and HLA in healthy donors. 13 Jbeta primers and 60 Vbeta primers were used for the PCR. Generated by immunoSEQ multiplex PCR, the TCRdb table keeps only in-frame clones and is missing some. The data show over 200,000 clones, approximately 82% seen once. Sequencing was carried out using PBMCs. All receptors derive from a male donor in good health and CMV-seronegative.

V and J are TRBV19 and TRBJ2-7; D perhaps matches TRBD2 (5 bases). Germline V gene lookup returns CDR1 LNHDA and CDR2 SQIVND (reference sequence). V lost 5 bases, J lost 0 bases, and 14 bases lay in between. The CDR3 sequence is 15 residues long. The CDR3 spells CASSRGADSSYEQYF. The DNA of the CDR3 is TGTGCCAGTAGTCGTGGAGCGGATAGCTCCTACGAGCAGTACTTC.

This clone was seen only a few times. The V call is TRBV7-6, the J call TRBJ1-4; the D gene is possibly TRBD1 (5 bases). The CDR3 runs to 14 residues. CDR1 is SGHVS and CDR2 is FNYEAQ in the germline V gene. V was cut by 5 bases and J by 5 bases, with 12 bases left in between. CDR3 coding DNA: TGTGCCAGCAGCCCAACGCAGGGAAATGAAAAACTGTTTTTT. Its protein product is CASSPTQGNEKLFF. The full variable domain, in which reference TRBV7-6 and TRBJ1-4 provide the parts outside the CDR3, is GAGVSQSPRYKVTKRGQDVALRCDPISGHVSLYWYRQALGQGPEFLTYFNYEAQQDKSGLPNDRFSAERPEGSISTLTIQRTEQRDSAMYRCASSPTQGNEKLFFGSGTQLSVL.

This sequence joins TRBV6-5 and TRBJ1-2, with 7 positions matching TRBD1. The trim removed 2 bases at V and 6 bases at J, leaving 9 bases unmatched. This CDR3 has 15 amino acids. Germline CDR1 reads MNHEY; CDR2 reads SVGAGI. In DNA, the CDR3 is TGTGCCAGCAGTTACGACAGGGTGGCTTCTAATGGCTACACCTTC. Translated, it gives CASSYDRVASNGYTF.

The CDR3: CAISDLGPSSASYNEQFF. CDR3 nucleotides: TGTGCCATCAGTGACCTCGGTCCGTCTAGCGCATCCTACAATGAGCAGTTCTTC. The gene calls are TRBV10-3 and TRBJ2-1, with a tentative D call TRBD2 (6 bases). Germline CDR1 reads ENHRY; CDR2 reads SYGVKD. The length of the CDR3 is 18 residues. The ends were cut back, 3 bases at V and 1 base at J, with 19 bases in the middle.

The chain has TRBV5-4 and TRBJ2-7; 11 bases align to TRBD1. CDR3 length: 14 amino acids. Germline V CDR1 and CDR2: SGHNT, YYREEE (reference sequence). V lost 5 bases to trimming and J lost 7 bases; unmatched junction nucleotides: 8. DNA of the CDR3: TGTGCCAGCAGGGGTCCGGGACAGGGGGAAGAGCAGTACTTC. It encodes CASRGPGQGEEQYF.

The V and J genes are TRBV5-6 and TRBJ2-4; 7 nucleotides match TRBD2. The CDR3 runs 15 residues. The germline V gene encodes CDR1 SGHDT and CDR2 YYEEEE. The ends lost 4 bases at V and 6 bases at J; junction bases unmatched: 10. CDR3 protein: CASSQTSVTANIQYF. The CDR3 coding sequence is TGTGCCAGCAGCCAAACTAGCGTCACCGCAAACATTCAGTACTTC.

This clone was detected a few times. The rearrangement uses TRBV6-4 and TRBJ2-6, with a possible D match to TRBD1 (5 bases). CDR3 length: 17 residues. V lost 3 bases and J lost 2, with 14 bases in between. Germline CDR1 reads MRHNA; CDR2 reads SNTAGT. The CDR3 DNA sequence: TGTGCCAGCAGTGAGGACATGGTAGGGGCTGGGGCCAACGTCCTGACTTTC. This codes for CASSEDMVGAGANVLTF.

V gene TRBV4-2 combines with J gene TRBJ2-7; possible D gene TRBD1, 5 bases. CDR3 size: 14 residues. The germline CDR1 and CDR2 sequences are LGHNA and YNFKEQ. V was trimmed by 1 base and J by 4 bases, leaving 11 bases between them. The CDR3 DNA sequence: TGTGCCAGCAGCCAAGGGGTCAGGGCTTACGAGCAGTACTTC. This codes for CASSQGVRAYEQYF.

This clone appeared a few times. The V call is TRBV5-4, the J call TRBJ1-4; TRBD1 aligns across 8 bases. Per the germline V gene, CDR1 is SGHNT and CDR2 is YYREEE (reference sequence). CDR3 length equals 15 residues. Unmatched junction bases numbered 4, after V lost 2 bases and J lost 4 bases. The CDR3 sequence is CASSFDRGNNEKLFF. CDR3 DNA: TGTGCCAGCAGCTTTGACAGGGGTAATAATGAAAAACTGTTTTTT.

The rearrangement joins TRBV7-6 to TRBJ2-5; 7 bases are shared with TRBD1. With 4 bases clipped from V and 9 bases from J, the junction kept 23 bases outside the gene matches. From germline, CDR1 is SGHVS and CDR2 FNYEAQ. This CDR3 has 18 residues. CDR3 protein: CASSSFGGTDPKGGPQYF. The CDR3 DNA follows: TGTGCCAGCAGCTCTTTTGGTGGGACAGATCCCAAAGGGGGACCCCAGTACTTC.

The chain links TRBV5-4 to TRBJ2-7, with D possibly being TRBD2 (5 bases). CDR3 length: 15 amino acids. Germline V gene sequence: CDR1 SGHNT, CDR2 YYREEE (reference sequence). Trimming shortened V by 0 bases and J by 7 bases, and 17 bases separated the two germline ends. The CDR3, as DNA: TGTGCCAGCAGCTTGGTGGGAGTCAGCATGGGGGAGCAGTACTTC. Its translation is CASSLVGVSMGEQYF.

The sample holds one count of this clone. Other nucleotide sequences in the sample specify the same CDR3. The chain couples TRBV5-6 to TRBJ2-3; 7 positions agree with TRBD2. Germline CDR1 reads SGHDT; CDR2 reads YYEEEE. This CDR3 comprises 15 residues. The V gene end was trimmed by 5 bases and the J gene end by 6 bases; junction bases not matched to a gene: 12. This CDR3 is CASSLDVRGGDTQYF. In nucleotides, the CDR3 is TGTGCCAGCAGTCTGGACGTCCGGGGAGGGGATACGCAGTATTTT.

The V and J genes are TRBV10-3 and TRBJ2-7, with 10 bases that match TRBD2. The germline CDR1 and CDR2 sequences are ENHRY and SYGVKD. V trimming: 10 bases; J trimming: 3 bases; junction bases outside the gene matches: 12. The CDR3 sequence is 15 residues long. Here the CDR3 DNA reads TGTGCCACAAACCCCAGGACTAGCGGAGTCTACGAGCAGTACTTC. The encoded protein is CATNPRTSGVYEQYF.

The chain has TRBV19 and TRBJ1-1; a possible D gene is TRBD1 (5 bases). This CDR3 has 15 amino acids. Looked up from germline, CDR1 is LNHDA and CDR2 is SQIVND (reference sequence). V lost 6 bases and J 0 bases, leaving 14 bases between the germline ends. The DNA for the CDR3 is TGTGCCAGTAGCGGGACTGTGAGAATGAACACTGAAGCTTTCTTT. Amino acid sequence: CASSGTVRMNTEAFF.

V usage is TRBV7-9 and J usage is TRBJ1-3; 7 bases are shared with TRBD1. The germline V gene has CDR1 SEHNR and CDR2 FQNEAQ (reference sequence). The V and J ends lost 5 bases and 0 bases, in that order; junction bases with no gene match: 4. This CDR3 region has 15 residues. The CDR3 DNA sequence: TGTGCCAGCAGCCCGACAGGGTCCTCTGGAAACACCATATATTTT. It codes for CASSPTGSSGNTIYF.

The V call is TRBV27, the J call TRBJ2-3; 7 bases map to TRBD1. This CDR3 contains 16 residues. V was clipped by 4 bases and J by 5 bases; unmatched bases: 12. Per germline, CDR1 MNHEY and CDR2 SMNVEV (reference sequence). In DNA form, the CDR3 reads TGTGCCAGCAGTTATGGGACAGCCTATGGAGAAGATACGCAGTATTTT. It encodes CASSYGTAYGEDTQYF.

The CDR3 sequence: CASSPAGSANTEAFF. The CDR3 DNA is TGTGCCAGCTCACCCGCGGGCAGCGCGAACACTGAAGCTTTCTTT. The chain links TRBV18 to TRBJ1-1; the D is unclear. CDR3 length equals 15 residues. Germline V gene sequence: CDR1 KGHSH, CDR2 LQKENI. The V and J ends lost 3 bases and 1 base respectively, with 12 bases between them.

The rearrangement uses TRBV7-6 and TRBJ1-3; D is unclear. Germline V gene data show CDR1 as SGHVS and CDR2 as FNYEAQ. This CDR3 is built from 19 residues. V lost 3 bases and J 0 bases, leaving 21 bases between the germline ends. The DNA for the CDR3 is TGTGCCAGCAGCTTTTATCTGTCGGATCCCTCTAGCTCTGGAAACACCATATATTTT. The encoded protein is CASSFYLSDPSSSGNTIYF.

The J gene is TRBJ1-1, the V gene TRBV6-1, with D tentatively TRBD1 (6 bases). Germline CDR1 reads MNHNS; CDR2 reads SASEGT. The CDR3 is 13 amino acids. V lost 1 base, J lost 6 bases, and 9 bases lay in between. Here the CDR3 reads CASSEGGLPEAFF. For the CDR3, the DNA is TGTGCCAGCAGTGAAGGGGGGCTACCTGAAGCTTTCTTT.

The rearrangement uses TRBV7-9 and TRBJ2-5; a possible D gene is TRBD2 (5 bases). The CDR3 loop spans 16 amino acids. CDR1 SEHNR and CDR2 FQNEAQ come from the germline V gene (reference sequence). V was shortened by 8 bases and J by 4 bases, with 23 bases between the two germline ends. The CDR3 loop reads CASASPDRPEGETQYF. The CDR3 DNA follows: TGTGCCAGCGCTAGCCCAGACCGCCCCGAGGGAGAGACCCAGTACTTC.

This clone is a singleton in its sample. This chain joins TRBV18 and TRBJ2-2; TRBD2 is a possible D gene (6 bases). The CDR3 totals 16 residues. CDR1 KGHSH and CDR2 LQKENI come from the germline V gene. V was cut by 4 bases and J by 2 bases, with 14 bases left in between. CDR3 amino acids: CASSLFLSGNTGELFF. The DNA for the CDR3 is TGTGCCAGCTCACTGTTCCTTAGCGGAAACACCGGGGAGCTGTTTTTT.

V gene TRBV7-3 combines with J gene TRBJ2-2; 8 bases agree with TRBD2. V lost 7 bases to trimming and J lost 5 bases; unmatched junction nucleotides: 9. Germline V CDR1 and CDR2: SGHTA, FQGTGA. The CDR3 consists of 15 residues. For the CDR3, the DNA is TGTGCCAGCACCCAGAGCGGGGGAGGTACCGGGGAGCTGTTTTTT. It yields the protein CASTQSGGGTGELFF.